The 18 T cell receptor beta chains below were found in one sample sequenced in a study of identical twins. TCRdb analysed the 5' RACE reads with MiXCR anew, one entry per CDR3 protein. The sample lists about 660,000 distinct CDR3 sequences, roughly 8% occurring once. The data were also submitted as part of a second study, on yellow fever vaccine responses in identical twins.

Sequencing was done on a sample of PBMCs. Receptor source: a woman aged 18-30 years in good health.

This clonotype was seen a handful of times. The V gene is TRBV20-1, the J gene TRBJ2-7, with 8 bases aligning to TRBD2. This CDR3 has 15 residues. Unmatched junction bases numbered 12, after V lost 6 bases and J lost 2 bases. Germline values: CDR1 DFQATT, CDR2 SNEGSKA (reference sequence). The CDR3 here is CSATKGAGGTYEQYF. The CDR3 DNA follows: TGCAGTGCGACAAAGGGCGCGGGGGGTACCTACGAGCAGTACTTC.

The gene calls are TRBV4-1 and TRBJ2-7, with D perhaps TRBD1 or TRBD2 (5 bases each). This CDR3 contains 16 residues. The germline gives CDR1 MGHRA, CDR2 YSYEKL. V lost 3 bases and J lost 2, with 17 bases in between. The CDR3 nucleotides read TGCGCCAGCAGCCAGAGGGCGCGAGGGGAGCCCTACGAGCAGTACTTC. Protein product: CASSQRARGEPYEQYF.

This clonotype was recorded many times. The CDR3 sequence: CASSLGTGANYGYTF. CDR3 coding DNA: TGTGCCAGCAGCCTCGGAACGGGCGCCAACTATGGCTACACCTTC. The chain is built from TRBV7-9 and TRBJ1-2, with D unclear. CDR3 length equals 15 residues. Germline lookup yields CDR1 SEHNR and CDR2 FQNEAQ (reference sequence). Trimming removed 5 bases at V and 2 bases at J, with 15 bases between.

This clonotype appeared many times. This rearrangement joins TRBV5-1 to TRBJ1-6; 7 nucleotides line up with TRBD1. The length of the CDR3 is 15 residues. J gave up 7 bases and V 2 bases, and 6 bases lay outside the gene matches. Germline lookup yields CDR1 SGHRS and CDR2 YFSETQ. The CDR3 reads CASSLGGTENSPLHF. The CDR3 DNA reads TGCGCCAGCAGCTTAGGCGGGACAGAGAATTCACCCCTCCACTTT. The whole variable domain, remainder taken from reference TRBV5-1 and TRBJ1-6, is KAGVTQTPRYLIKTRGQQVTLSCSPISGHRSVSWYQQTPGQGLQFLFEYFSETQRNKGNFPGRFSGRQFSNSRSEMNVSTLELGDSALYLCASSLGGTENSPLHFGNGTRLTVT.

This clonotype was found a few times. CDR3 nucleotide sequence: TGCGCCAGCAGCACTAGCGGGATTATCACAGATACGCAGTATTTT. Translating gives CASSTSGIITDTQYF. V gene TRBV5-1 combines with J gene TRBJ2-3; 10 bases fit TRBD2. Germline-derived CDR1 and CDR2 are SGHRS and YFSETQ. The CDR3 loop spans 15 amino acids. V dropped 4 bases and J dropped 2; count of bases not matched to a gene: 4.

This clonotype has at least ten counts. The CDR3 loop reads CASSLAPGNTIYF. The CDR3 coding sequence is TGTGCCAGCAGCTTAGCTCCAGGAAACACCATATATTTT. This chain joins TRBV7-9 and TRBJ1-3, with D hard to call. V lost 0 bases and J 4 bases, leaving 4 bases between the germline ends. Germline V gene sequence: CDR1 SEHNR, CDR2 FQNEAQ (reference sequence). The CDR3 length is 13 residues.

This clonotype has only a few counts. This chain joins TRBV6-1 and TRBJ2-7; 7 bases map to TRBD1. V trimming: 6 bases; J trimming: 5 bases; junction bases outside the gene matches: 10. The CDR3 runs to 14 residues. From germline, CDR1 is MNHNS and CDR2 SASEGT. CDR3 sequence: CASSPIVDRDEQYF. CDR3 nucleotides: TGTGCCAGCAGCCCCATAGTCGACAGGGACGAGCAGTACTTC.

This clonotype was counted at least ten times. This chain links TRBV5-1 with TRBJ2-7, with D perhaps matching TRBD1 (5 bases). This CDR3 spans 14 amino acids. Germline loops: CDR1 SGHRS, CDR2 YFSETQ. Between the trimmed V and J ends, which lost 0 bases and 2 bases, there was a span of 9 bases. CDR3 amino acids: CASSLEQGPYEQYF. Here the CDR3 DNA reads TGCGCCAGCAGCTTGGAGCAGGGCCCCTACGAGCAGTACTTC.

This clonotype was seen many times. The chain recombines TRBV4-3 with TRBJ2-2; TRBD2 matches at 7 bases. CDR1 and CDR2 from the germline V gene are LGHNA and YSLEER. The J segment lost 7 bases and the V segment lost 0 bases, leaving 8 bases of the junction unmatched. The CDR3 consists of 16 residues. The CDR3 region has the DNA TGCGCCAGCAGCCAAGAGGTGGCGGGAGCACTCGGGGAGCTGTTTTTT. Its translation: CASSQEVAGALGELFF.

Concerning this clonotype itself: Its ends do not fully match the called genes, so a read error is possible. The J gene is TRBJ2-7, the V gene TRBV7-7; D is perhaps TRBD2 (6 bases). This CDR3 comprises 13 residues. Germline lookup yields CDR1 SSHAT and CDR2 FNYEAQ (reference sequence). CDR3 in amino acids: CASSLAEGWEQYF. In DNA form, the CDR3 reads TGTGCTAGCAGCTTAGCGGAGGGATGGGAGCAGTACTTC.

The chain uses TRBV25-1 and TRBJ2-7; possible D gene TRBD1, 5 bases. The CDR3 contains 13 residues. The V end was cut by 9 bases, the J end by 4 bases, with 16 bases between. CDR1 is MGHDK and CDR2 is SYGVNS in the germline V gene. This CDR3 is CARGAVQGYEQYF. CDR3 coding DNA: TGTGCCAGGGGCGCCGTGCAGGGTTACGAGCAGTACTTC.

This clonotype has just a few counts. V gene TRBV3-1 combines with J gene TRBJ1-2; 10 bases line up with TRBD1. The V segment lost 3 bases and the J segment 2 bases; nucleotides outside the gene matches: 3. From germline, CDR1 is LGHDT and CDR2 YNNKEL (reference sequence). The CDR3 sequence is 15 residues long. CDR3 nucleotides: TGTGCCAGCAGCCAGCAGGACAGGGGGAACTATGGCTACACCTTC. This codes for CASSQQDRGNYGYTF.

There are many counts of this clonotype. The rearrangement uses TRBV7-2 and TRBJ1-1; D uncertain. CDR1 is SGHTA and CDR2 is FQGNSA in the germline V gene. The ends were cut back, 4 bases at V and 1 base at J, with 13 bases in the middle. The CDR3 extends over 15 amino acids. CDR3 DNA sequence: TGTGCCAGCAGCTATACCCAATCTACGAACACTGAAGCTTTCTTT. Protein sequence: CASSYTQSTNTEAFF.

The V and J genes are TRBV20-1 and TRBJ2-5, with D hard to call. V was cut by 3 bases and J by 9 bases, with 14 bases left in between. The CDR3 totals 12 residues. Per the germline V gene, CDR1 is DFQATT and CDR2 is SNEGSKA (reference sequence). The CDR3 loop is CSARGLVSPQYF. The CDR3 nucleotides read TGCAGTGCTAGGGGCCTAGTGTCCCCCCAGTACTTC.

This clonotype turned up a few times. V is TRBV30 and J is TRBJ2-2, with 7 positions matching TRBD1. The CDR3 runs to 14 residues. V shed 3 bases, J shed 2 bases, and the junction held 3 bases outside the gene matches. Germline assignment: CDR1 GTSNPN and CDR2 SVGIG (reference sequence). The CDR3: CAWRRQGNTGELFF. The CDR3 DNA reads as TGTGCCTGGAGGCGACAGGGTAACACCGGGGAGCTGTTTTTT.

The CDR3 loop is CATAVERGAYEQYF. For the CDR3, the DNA is TGTGCCACCGCAGTCGAGCGGGGGGCATACGAGCAGTACTTC. The gene calls are TRBV6-1 and TRBJ2-7; 9 bases line up with TRBD2. Germline values: CDR1 MNHNS, CDR2 SASEGT. This CDR3 region has 14 residues. V gave up 10 bases and J gave up 4 bases; unmatched junction bases: 11.

The chain recombines TRBV30 with TRBJ2-2; D is possibly TRBD1 (5 bases). The CDR3 runs 12 residues. V shed 5 bases and J shed 6 bases, with 10 bases lying between them. In germline, CDR1 is GTSNPN, CDR2 SVGIG (reference sequence). CDR3 in amino acids: CAWDSGSGELFF. The CDR3 DNA reads as TGTGCCTGGGATTCAGGGTCCGGGGAGCTGTTTTTT.

The rearrangement joins TRBV6-5 to TRBJ2-1; D perhaps matches TRBD2 (5 bases). CDR1 is MNHEY, CDR2 SVGAGI, per germline. CDR3 size: 16 residues. Trimming took off 3 bases at V and 3 bases at J, with 15 bases between the two ends. The CDR3: CASSYYRLAVYNEQFF. In DNA form, the CDR3 reads TGTGCCAGCAGTTATTACCGTCTAGCAGTCTACAATGAGCAGTTCTTC.